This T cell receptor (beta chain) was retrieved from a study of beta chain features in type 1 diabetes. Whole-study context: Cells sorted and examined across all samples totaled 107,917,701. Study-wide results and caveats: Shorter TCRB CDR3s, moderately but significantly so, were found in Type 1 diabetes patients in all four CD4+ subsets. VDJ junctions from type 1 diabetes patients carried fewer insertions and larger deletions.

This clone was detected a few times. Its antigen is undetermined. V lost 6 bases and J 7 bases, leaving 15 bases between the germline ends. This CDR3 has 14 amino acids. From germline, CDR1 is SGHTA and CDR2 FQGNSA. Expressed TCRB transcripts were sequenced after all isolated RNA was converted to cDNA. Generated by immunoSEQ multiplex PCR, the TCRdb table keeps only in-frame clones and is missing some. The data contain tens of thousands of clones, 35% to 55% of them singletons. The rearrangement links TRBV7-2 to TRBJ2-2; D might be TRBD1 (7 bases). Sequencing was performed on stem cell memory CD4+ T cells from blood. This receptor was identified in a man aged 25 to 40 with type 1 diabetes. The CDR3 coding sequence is TGTGCCAGCAGACGGCAGGGGGACTTCGGGGAGCTGTTTTTT. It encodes CASRRQGDFGELFF.